This record concerns one T cell receptor (beta chain) sequence. Its antigen specificity is not known. No qualities accompany the bases; no much larger clone lies one base away. The method was PCR. This sample was sequenced with an Illumina HiSeq 2500. Molecular barcoding was employed in the preparation of TCR libraries, with unique molecular identifiers being used to normalize TCRbeta repertoire quantification. TCRdb redid the processing of the public reads, applying fastp at Q25 and MiXCR, and retained in-frame beta chains. Identical CDR3 protein sequences are pooled into one entry, listed with their most common genes and DNA. This sample has about 350,000 distinct CDR3 sequences in its table, and 15% to 20% of those were observed once. The ten largest make up approximately 44% of the sample. The sample's treatment or condition label is to be understood as: allogeneic hematopoietic cell transplantation with graft depleted of TCRalphabeta T cells and CD19 B cells. The children who served as transplant recipients had been given grafts of TCRalphabeta/CD19-depleted allogeneic hematopoietic cells.

These data belong to a study of T-cell reconstitution after alpha-beta-depleted transplantation in children (dated by TCRdb to about 2016). Regarding the research as a whole: Using TCR repertoire profiling, the study quantitatively followed how T-cell immune reconstitution unfolded in children after TCRalphabeta/CD19-depleted allogeneic hematopoietic cell transplantation.

The research as a whole found: The apparently early alphabetaT-cell count recovery about two months after transplant was reportedly dependent on only several hundred rapidly expanded clones derived from non-depleted graft cells. The frequencies of hyperexpanded clones fell over the following months, and after one year, T-cell counts and TCRbeta diversity were mostly attributed to newly produced T cells. The high TCRbeta diversity at day 60 in some patients was ascribed to recipient T cells and intrathymic progenitors that had survived conditioning.

The starting material was PBMCs, mostly from graft donor cells, obtained 360 days after TCRalphabeta/CD19-depleted stem cell transplant. This TCR was sampled from a male patient aged 2 to 9 who had a stem cell transplant for acute lymphoblastic leukemia, so the T cells may come from the graft donor.

The CDR3 is CAIRPDRDHEQYF. The DNA reads as follows: TGTGCCATCAGACCCGACAGGGACCACGAGCAGTACTTC. This chain is built from TRBV10-3 and TRBJ2-7; TRBD1 agrees with 7 junctional bases. The germline V gene supplies CDR1 ENHRY and CDR2 SYGVKD. From cysteine to phenylalanine, the CDR3 is 13 amino acids long. Only the CDR3 portion is preserved as DNA: 39 bases, with reading frame beginning at the first base. At the junction V is shortened by 6 bases and J by 5 bases; bases outside the gene matches: 7.